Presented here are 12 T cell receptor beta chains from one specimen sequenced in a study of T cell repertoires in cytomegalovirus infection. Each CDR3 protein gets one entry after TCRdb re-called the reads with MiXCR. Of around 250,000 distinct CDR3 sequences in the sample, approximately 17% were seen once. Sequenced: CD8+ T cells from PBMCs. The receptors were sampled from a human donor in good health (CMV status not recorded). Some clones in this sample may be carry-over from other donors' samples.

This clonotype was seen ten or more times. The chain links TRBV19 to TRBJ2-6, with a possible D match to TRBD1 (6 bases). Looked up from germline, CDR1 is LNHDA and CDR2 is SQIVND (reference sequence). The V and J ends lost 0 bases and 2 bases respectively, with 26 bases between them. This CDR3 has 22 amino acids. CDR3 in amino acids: CASSIDPEDVGTIFAGANVLTF. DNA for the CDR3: TGTGCCAGTAGTATAGATCCGGAAGACGTCGGGACAATTTTTGCTGGGGCCAACGTCCTGACTTTC.

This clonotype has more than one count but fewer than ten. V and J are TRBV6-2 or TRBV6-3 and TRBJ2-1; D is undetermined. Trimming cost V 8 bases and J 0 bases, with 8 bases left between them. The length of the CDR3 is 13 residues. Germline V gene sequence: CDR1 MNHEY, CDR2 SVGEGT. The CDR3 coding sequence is TGTGCCAGCGAACCTGCCTCCTACAATGAGCAGTTCTTC. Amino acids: CASEPASYNEQFF.

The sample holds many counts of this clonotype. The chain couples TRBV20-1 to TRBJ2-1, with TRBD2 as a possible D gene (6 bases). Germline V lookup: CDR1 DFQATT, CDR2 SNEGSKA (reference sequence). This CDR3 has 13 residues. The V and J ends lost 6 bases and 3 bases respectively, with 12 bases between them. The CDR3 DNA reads TGCAGTGCAACGGAGGGAATCTACAATGAGCAGTTCTTC. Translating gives CSATEGIYNEQFF.

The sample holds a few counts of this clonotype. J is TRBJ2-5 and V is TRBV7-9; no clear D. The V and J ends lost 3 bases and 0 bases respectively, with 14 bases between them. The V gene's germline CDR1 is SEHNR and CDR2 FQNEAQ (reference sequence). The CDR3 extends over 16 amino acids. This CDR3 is CASSFSPSAHQETQYF. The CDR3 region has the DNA TGTGCCAGCAGCTTTAGCCCATCGGCCCACCAAGAGACCCAGTACTTC.

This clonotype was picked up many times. The CDR3, as DNA: TGTGCCAGCAGTTGGGACCACGACAGGGGCCTTTCCTACGAGCAGTACTTC. Translation: CASSWDHDRGLSYEQYF. The chain is built from TRBV6-2 or TRBV6-3 and TRBJ2-7, with 8 bases lining up with TRBD1. Germline V CDR1 and CDR2: MNHEY, SVGEGT. The CDR3 extends over 17 amino acids. The V segment lost 4 bases and the J segment 1 base; nucleotides outside the gene matches: 12.

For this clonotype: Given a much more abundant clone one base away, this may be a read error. CDR3 loop: CASSQALARGDEQFF. The DNA of the CDR3 is TGTGCCAGCAGCCAAGCATTAGCGAGGGGGGATGAGCAGTTCTTC. J is TRBJ2-1 and V is TRBV4-2, with D perhaps matching TRBD1 or TRBD2 (6 bases each). There are 15 residues in the CDR3. The V gene lost 1 base and the J gene lost 8 bases, with 15 bases spanning the gap. The germline CDR1 and CDR2 sequences are LGHNA and YNFKEQ.

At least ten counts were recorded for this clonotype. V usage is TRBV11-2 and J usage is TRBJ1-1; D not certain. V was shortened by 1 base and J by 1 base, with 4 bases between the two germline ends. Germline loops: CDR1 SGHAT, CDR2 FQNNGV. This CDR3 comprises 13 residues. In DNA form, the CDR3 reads TGTGCCAGCAGCTTAGTCCGGAACACTGAAGCTTTCTTT. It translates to CASSLVRNTEAFF.

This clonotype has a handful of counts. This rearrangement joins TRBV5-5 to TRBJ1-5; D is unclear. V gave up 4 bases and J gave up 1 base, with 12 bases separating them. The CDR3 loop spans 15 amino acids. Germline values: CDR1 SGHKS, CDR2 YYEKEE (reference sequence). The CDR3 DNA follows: TGTGCCAGCAGCCCCCAGGCCCAGAGCAATCAGCCCCAGCATTTT. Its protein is CASSPQAQSNQPQHF.

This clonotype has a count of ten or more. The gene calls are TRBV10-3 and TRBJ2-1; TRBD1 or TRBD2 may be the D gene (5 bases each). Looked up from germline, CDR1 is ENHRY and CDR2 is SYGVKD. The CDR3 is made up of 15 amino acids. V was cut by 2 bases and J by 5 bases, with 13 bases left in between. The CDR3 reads CAISEQGVFHNEQFF. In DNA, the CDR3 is TGTGCCATCAGTGAGCAGGGAGTGTTCCACAATGAGCAGTTCTTC.

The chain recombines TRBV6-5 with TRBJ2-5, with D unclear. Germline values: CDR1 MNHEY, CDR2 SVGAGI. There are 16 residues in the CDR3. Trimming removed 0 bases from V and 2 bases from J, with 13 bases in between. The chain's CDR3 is CASSYSTEQIQETQYF. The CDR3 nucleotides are TGTGCCAGCAGTTACTCGACGGAACAGATACAAGAGACCCAGTACTTC.

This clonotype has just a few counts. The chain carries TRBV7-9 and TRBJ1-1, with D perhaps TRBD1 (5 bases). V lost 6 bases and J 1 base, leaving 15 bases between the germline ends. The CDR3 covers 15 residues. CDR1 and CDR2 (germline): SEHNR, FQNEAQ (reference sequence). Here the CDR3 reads CASRRRDGGNTEAFF. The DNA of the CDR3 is TGTGCCAGCAGGCGCCGGGACGGAGGGAACACTGAAGCTTTCTTT.

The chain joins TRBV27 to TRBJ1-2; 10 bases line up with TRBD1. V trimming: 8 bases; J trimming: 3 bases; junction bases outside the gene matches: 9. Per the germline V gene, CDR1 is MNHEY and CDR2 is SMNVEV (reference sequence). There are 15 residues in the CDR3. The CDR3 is CASGKTDRGDYGYTF. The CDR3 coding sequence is TGTGCCAGCGGAAAAACGGACAGGGGGGACTATGGCTACACCTTC.